What follows are 10 T cell receptor beta chains derived from one specimen sequenced in a study of CD8 T cells in Susac syndrome. With random hexamers, reverse transcription was performed on roughly 0.5 to 1 ug of RNA. TCRdb recomputed calls from the immunoSEQ multiplex PCR reads with MiXCR, one row per CDR3 protein. The table has over 150,000 distinct CDR3 sequences, approximately 93% seen once. The material sequenced was CD4+ T cells from PBMCs. The receptor set was obtained from a human donor with multiple sclerosis.

The V call is TRBV7-2, the J call TRBJ2-7; D is ambiguous. This CDR3 spans 13 amino acids. Germline values: CDR1 SGHTA, CDR2 FQGNSA. The V gene lost 5 bases and the J gene lost 7 bases, with 15 bases spanning the gap. The CDR3 nucleotides read TGTGCCAGCAGCCCCCGGAGCCTGGGAGAGCAGTACTTC. Translated, it gives CASSPRSLGEQYF.

The chain links TRBV3-1 to TRBJ2-3; no firm D call. With 4 bases removed from V and 4 bases from J, the gap between germline ends came to 9 bases. This CDR3 region has 13 residues. CDR1 is LGHDT and CDR2 is YNNKEL in the germline V gene (reference sequence). The CDR3 loop reads CASSPYLADTQYF. The CDR3 nucleotides read TGTGCCAGCAGCCCCTACTTAGCAGATACGCAGTATTTT.

The CDR3 region is CASSQGGPGHTLPSGYGYTF. The CDR3 coding sequence is TGTGCCAGCAGCCAAGGGGGCCCGGGACACACCCTACCGAGCGGCTATGGCTACACCTTC. J is TRBJ1-2 and V is TRBV3-1; D is possibly TRBD1 (6 bases). Germline CDR1 reads LGHDT; CDR2 reads YNNKEL (reference sequence). V lost 1 base and J lost 4, with 28 bases in between. The CDR3 is 20 residues long.

The table lists this clonotype with a count of one. The chain carries TRBV13 and TRBJ2-3, with D possibly matching TRBD2 (6 bases). Germline CDR1 is PRHDT and CDR2 is FYEKMQ (reference sequence). The CDR3 length is 13 residues. Trimming left V 5 bases short and J 7 bases short, with 13 bases between. CDR3 amino acids: CASSHRDWNTQYF. CDR3 nucleotide sequence: TGTGCCAGCAGCCATCGGGACTGGAATACGCAGTATTTT.

The chain recombines TRBV27 with TRBJ1-6, with a weak D call TRBD1 (6 bases). This CDR3 region has 15 residues. The ends were cut back, 6 bases at V and 9 bases at J, with 18 bases in the middle. Germline CDR1 is MNHEY and CDR2 is SMNVEV (reference sequence). The DNA of the CDR3 is TGTGCCAGCAGCCCCTTCGAGGGGGGACCTTCACCCCTCCACTTT. It specifies CASSPFEGGPSPLHF.

The chain uses TRBV4-3 and TRBJ2-7; 8 bases agree with TRBD2. Germline V CDR1 and CDR2: LGHNA, YSLEER. Trimming took 1 base from V and 0 from J; bases not matched to a gene: 5. The CDR3 covers 16 residues. The CDR3 is CASSQVVAGGSYEQYF. The CDR3 nucleotides read TGCGCCAGCAGCCAAGTCGTGGCGGGAGGCTCCTACGAGCAGTACTTC.

This clonotype was observed once. V gene TRBV7-8 combines with J gene TRBJ2-3, with D uncertain. Trimming stripped 5 bases from V and 4 bases from J, with 10 bases between. From germline, CDR1 is SGHVS and CDR2 FQNEAQ. This CDR3 is 13 amino acids long. CDR3 protein: CASSPLVSDTQYF. The DNA of the CDR3 is TGTGCCAGCAGCCCACTGGTATCAGATACGCAGTATTTT.

The chain links TRBV10-3 to TRBJ1-1; D ambiguous. The CDR3 contains 14 residues. The germline CDR1 and CDR2 sequences are ENHRY and SYGVKD. The V end was cut by 2 bases, the J end by 4 bases, with 11 bases between. This CDR3 is CAISEREIGTEAFF. Here the CDR3 DNA reads TGTGCCATCAGTGAGAGGGAGATCGGCACTGAAGCTTTCTTT.

This chain uses TRBV2 with TRBJ2-3; maybe TRBD2 (5 bases). CDR1 is SNHLY, CDR2 FYNNEI, per germline. Trimming left V 8 bases short and J 1 base short, with 19 bases between. This CDR3 region has 16 residues. CDR3 protein: CASRELSRLRTDTQYF. CDR3 nucleotides: TGTGCCAGCCGGGAACTCAGTCGCCTTCGCACAGATACGCAGTATTTT.

This chain connects TRBV10-3 to TRBJ2-7, with 8 nucleotides matching TRBD2. J gave up 4 bases and V 5 bases, and 10 bases lay outside the gene matches. This CDR3 spans 15 amino acids. The germline gives CDR1 ENHRY, CDR2 SYGVKD. In DNA form, the CDR3 reads TGTGCCATCAGTTCGGAGGGTAGCGGGAAGTACGAGCAGTACTTC. Protein product: CAISSEGSGKYEQYF.